Listed here are 2 T cell receptor beta chains from one sample, sequenced in a study of blood T cell repertoires in COVID-19. The data were produced by immunoSEQ multiplex PCR, yet TCRdb's version contains in-frame clones alone and is incomplete. The repertoire holds 200,000 to 250,000 clones, 80% to 85% seen once, with approximately 8.4% in the top ten. The specimen sequenced was peripheral blood. The receptors come from an elderly woman with COVID-19, enrolled during active disease.

The chain uses TRBV6-6 and TRBJ2-2; the match to TRBD2 covers 10 bases. The J segment lost 0 bases and the V segment lost 8 bases, leaving 6 bases of the junction unmatched. The CDR3 is made up of 16 amino acids. The germline CDR1 and CDR2 sequences are MNHNY and SVGAGI (reference sequence). The CDR3 region is CASGRLAGANTGELFF. In DNA, the CDR3 is TGTGCCAGCGGAAGACTAGCGGGTGCGAACACCGGGGAGCTGTTTTTT.

This chain joins TRBV6-5 and TRBJ2-3; the D gene is possibly TRBD2 (5 bases). V shed 7 bases and J shed 1 base, with 15 bases lying between them. CDR3 length: 15 amino acids. Germline-derived CDR1 and CDR2 are MNHEY and SVGAGI. The chain's CDR3 is CASTRAHGGTDTQYF. In DNA form, the CDR3 reads TGTGCCAGCACTAGAGCCCACGGGGGCACAGATACGCAGTATTTT.